This is a list of T cell receptor beta chains from one sample in a study of T cell responses to AZD1222 COVID-19 vaccine. Sequencing used immunoSEQ multiplex PCR; TCRdb keeps in-frame clones, though not all of them. The repertoire has about 100,000 clones, roughly 84% of them found once; the top ten carry 15% to 20%. Specimen: peripheral blood, collected on day 0 of AZD1222 vaccination. These TCRs come from an adult in good health. Each CDR3 is given with its conserved first and last residue. The D gene is left open where the match is weak. Not every row has a clone size; where given, it reads once, few, many or a size class.

CDR3 protein,CDR3 DNA,D gene,V gene,J gene,clone size
CASSQGFENYGYTF,TGTGCCAGCAGCCAAGGGTTCGAGAACTATGGCTACACCTTC,.,TRBV4-2,TRBJ1-2,.
CASRSEGGPHEQFF,TGTGCCAGCAGATCCGAGGGGGGGCCCCATGAGCAGTTCTTC,.,TRBV7-9,TRBJ2-1,.
CASSSGTGGDTIYF,TGCGCCAGCAGCTCAGGGACAGGGGGTGACACCATATATTTT,TRBD1,TRBV5-1,TRBJ1-3,.
CASSRDTPRTEAFF,TGTGCCAGCAGCAGGGACACCCCAAGAACTGAAGCTTTCTTT,.,TRBV21-1,TRBJ1-1,.
CASSQVGGGWTEAFF,TGTGCCAGCAGCCAAGTAGGTGGGGGATGGACTGAAGCTTTCTTT,.,TRBV14,TRBJ1-1,few
CASSLRGAEAFF,TGTGCCAGCAGCTTACGGGGGGCTGAAGCTTTCTTT,.,TRBV7-9,TRBJ1-1,.
CASSFGLNQPQHF,TGTGCCAGCAGTTTCGGGTTGAATCAGCCCCAGCATTTT,.,TRBV6-5,TRBJ1-5,.
CSVELTGRVDRNGYTF,TGCAGCGTTGAACTGACAGGTCGGGTGGATAGGAATGGCTACACCTTC,.,TRBV29-1,TRBJ1-2,.
CASRQGARNSPLHF,TGTGCCAGTCGACAGGGGGCTAGAAATTCACCCCTCCACTTT,TRBD1,TRBV28,TRBJ1-6,.
CASSVQGSGWEQFF,TGTGCCAGCAGCGTACAGGGTAGCGGCTGGGAGCAGTTCTTC,.,TRBV9,TRBJ2-1,.
CASSDTGNTEAFF,TGTGCCAGCAGTGACACAGGGAACACTGAAGCTTTCTTT,.,TRBV7-3,TRBJ1-1,once
CASSIDLAGWNTEAFF,TGTGCCAGTAGTATAGATCTTGCAGGGTGGAACACTGAAGCTTTCTTT,.,TRBV19,TRBJ1-1,.
CASSPRQGNTEAFF,TGTGCCAGTAGTCCTCGACAGGGGAACACTGAAGCTTTCTTT,TRBD1,TRBV19,TRBJ1-1,.
CASSREVGNTGELFF,TGTGCCAGCAGCCGGGAGGTTGGAAACACCGGGGAGCTGTTTTTT,.,TRBV14,TRBJ2-2,.
CASSVFSTDTQYF,TGTGCCAGCAGTGTGTTTAGCACAGATACGCAGTATTTT,.,TRBV2,TRBJ2-3,.
CASSGDTRNQPQHF,TGTGCCAGCAGTGGGGACACTCGCAATCAGCCCCAGCATTTT,.,TRBV6-2/TRBV6-3,TRBJ1-5,.
CASQQGTDSPLHF,TGTGCCAGCCAACAGGGTACGGATTCACCCCTCCACTTT,.,TRBV3-1/TRBV3-2,TRBJ1-6,.
CASSLDYGYTF,TGTGCCAGCAGTTTAGACTATGGCTACACCTTC,.,TRBV6-5,TRBJ1-2,.
CAIRKGTTTPISGANVLTF,TGTGCCATCAGGAAAGGGACGACCACGCCAATCTCTGGGGCCAACGTCCTGACTTTC,.,TRBV10-3,TRBJ2-6,once
CASSYSDRGAETQYF,TGTGCCAGCAGTTACTCCGACAGGGGAGCAGAGACCCAGTACTTC,TRBD1,TRBV6-5,TRBJ2-5,.
CAVRTDSNQPQHF,TGTGCCGTGCGCACGGACAGCAATCAGCCCCAGCATTTT,.,TRBV19,TRBJ1-5,.
CASSLLGRINEKLFF,TGTGCCAGCAGCTTGTTGGGACGGATTAATGAAAAACTGTTTTTT,.,TRBV7-6,TRBJ1-4,.
CASTLGRTEAFF,TGTGCCAGCACCTTAGGCAGGACTGAAGCTTTCTTT,.,TRBV21-1,TRBJ1-1,.
CASSLTYRDRAFF,TGTGCCAGCAGTCTCACCTACAGGGATAGGGCTTTCTTT,.,TRBV27,TRBJ1-1,.
CASTLRSVGELTDTQYF,TGTGCCAGCACCCTGCGATCGGTTGGGGAACTCACAGATACGCAGTATTTT,.,TRBV7-9,TRBJ2-3,.
CASSYLGTSGKYEQYF,TGTGCCAGCAGTTATCTCGGGACTAGCGGGAAATACGAGCAGTACTTC,TRBD2,TRBV7-8,TRBJ2-7,.
CASSQDWSGGYTF,TGTGCCAGCAGCCAAGATTGGTCAGGCGGCTACACCTTC,.,TRBV3-1/TRBV3-2,TRBJ1-2,.
CASSVRDRGHEQYF,TGCGCCAGCAGCGTCCGGGACAGGGGCCACGAGCAGTACTTC,TRBD1,TRBV5-1,TRBJ2-7,few
CATSDSGLSSDTQYF,TGTGCCACCAGTGACTCGGGACTTTCCTCAGATACGCAGTATTTT,.,TRBV24-1,TRBJ2-3,.
CAGTGTEDSPLHF,TGTGCCGGAACCGGGACGGAGGATTCACCCCTCCACTTT,.,TRBV6-5,TRBJ1-6,.
CASSNSGTGRNQPQHF,TGTGCCAGCAGTAACTCGGGGACAGGCCGAAATCAGCCCCAGCATTTT,TRBD1,TRBV6-2/TRBV6-3,TRBJ1-5,.
CASSDERTGGHYGYTF,TGTGCCAGCAGTGATGAAAGGACAGGGGGGCACTATGGCTACACCTTC,TRBD1,TRBV6-1,TRBJ1-2,few
CASSLASGTGSTDTQYF,TGTGCCAGCAGCTTGGCTAGCGGGACCGGTAGCACAGATACGCAGTATTTT,TRBD2,TRBV5-5,TRBJ2-3,.
CASSKEEGSRFLEYF,TGTGCCAGCAGCAAAGAGGAGGGAAGTAGGTTTTTAGAATACTTC,.,TRBV21-1,TRBJ2-7,many
CATSKGQQYKTEAFF,TGTGCCACCAGCAAGGGACAGCAATACAAGACTGAAGCTTTCTTT,TRBD1,TRBV15,TRBJ1-1,.
CASSQETLVSGNTIYF,TGTGCCAGCAGCCAAGAGACCCTCGTCTCTGGAAACACCATATATTTT,.,TRBV14,TRBJ1-3,.
CASSLWVKGVDDGNQPQHF,TGTGCCAGCAGCTTATGGGTCAAGGGTGTGGATGATGGCAATCAGCCCCAGCATTTT,.,TRBV11-3,TRBJ1-5,few
CASTAPTLQRTDTQYF,TGTGCCAGCACCGCACCGACCCTCCAACGCACAGATACGCAGTATTTT,.,TRBV7-2,TRBJ2-3,.
CASSQDLGGKNEQFF,TGTGCCAGCAGCCAAGATCTGGGCGGGAAGAATGAGCAGTTCTTC,.,TRBV3-1/TRBV3-2,TRBJ2-1,.
CASQLGVDRNEKLFF,TGCGCCAGCCAACTAGGAGTGGACCGAAATGAAAAACTGTTTTTT,.,TRBV5-1,TRBJ1-4,.
CASSFGGTDTQYF,TGTGCCAGCAGTTTCGGCGGCACAGATACGCAGTATTTT,.,TRBV28,TRBJ2-3,.
CASSLRGGGLNEQYF,TGTGCCAGCAGTTTAAGGGGGGGCGGGTTGAACGAGCAGTACTTC,.,TRBV28,TRBJ2-7,.
CASSVTSGEWGTEAFF,TGCGCCAGCAGCGTTACTTCGGGGGAGTGGGGCACTGAAGCTTTCTTT,.,TRBV4-1,TRBJ1-1,few
CASRQTSGGNYEQYF,TGTGCCAGCAGACAGACTAGCGGAGGGAACTACGAGCAGTACTTC,TRBD2,TRBV6-5,TRBJ2-7,.
CASSVHWGQGNTYGYTF,TGTGCCAGCAGCGTGCATTGGGGACAGGGAAATACTTATGGCTACACCTTC,TRBD1,TRBV9,TRBJ1-2,.
CATSDLSGNYGYTF,TGTGCCACCAGTGATTTATCGGGAAACTATGGCTACACCTTC,.,TRBV24-1,TRBJ1-2,.
CSASPSRGQNSPLHF,TGCAGTGCTAGTCCCAGTAGGGGGCAAAATTCACCCCTCCACTTT,TRBD1,TRBV20-1,TRBJ1-6,.
CASSEDRVQETQYF,TGTGCCAGCAGTGAGGACAGGGTGCAAGAGACCCAGTACTTC,TRBD1,TRBV28,TRBJ2-5,.
CASNWDLNYGYTF,TGTGCCAGCAACTGGGACCTAAACTATGGCTACACCTTC,.,TRBV6-5,TRBJ1-2,once
CASPGAGTGDQPQHF,TGCGCCAGCCCGGGGGCCGGGACAGGGGATCAGCCCCAGCATTTT,TRBD1,TRBV10-1,TRBJ1-5,.
CASSLGLVRPDTQYF,TGTGCCAGCAGCTTAGGGCTAGTCCGGCCAGATACGCAGTATTTT,.,TRBV5-6,TRBJ2-3,.
CASSLRIAGIEYNEQFF,TGTGCCAGCAGCTTAAGAATAGCGGGTATCGAGTACAATGAGCAGTTCTTC,TRBD2,TRBV7-8,TRBJ2-1,.
CASSAESNQPQHF,TGTGCCAGCAGCGCGGAAAGCAATCAGCCCCAGCATTTT,.,TRBV11-3,TRBJ1-5,.
CASSVGGNRNTEAFF,TGTGCCAGCAGCGTAGGTGGGAACCGGAACACTGAAGCTTTCTTT,.,TRBV9,TRBJ1-1,.